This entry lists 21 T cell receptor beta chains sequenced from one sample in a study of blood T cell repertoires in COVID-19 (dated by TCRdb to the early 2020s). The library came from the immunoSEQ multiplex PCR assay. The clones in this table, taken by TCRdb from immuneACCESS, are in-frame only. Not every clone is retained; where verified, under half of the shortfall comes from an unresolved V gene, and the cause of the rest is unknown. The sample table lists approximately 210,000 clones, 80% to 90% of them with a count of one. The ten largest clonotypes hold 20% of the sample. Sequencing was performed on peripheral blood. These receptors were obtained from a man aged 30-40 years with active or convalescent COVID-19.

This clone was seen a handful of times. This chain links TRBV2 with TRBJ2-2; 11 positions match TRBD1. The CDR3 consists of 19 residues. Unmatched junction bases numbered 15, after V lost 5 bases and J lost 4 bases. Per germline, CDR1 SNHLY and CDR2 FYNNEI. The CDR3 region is CASSTTRERDRGFTGELFF. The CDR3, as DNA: TGTGCCAGCAGTACTACTAGAGAACGGGACAGGGGGTTCACCGGGGAGCTGTTTTTT.

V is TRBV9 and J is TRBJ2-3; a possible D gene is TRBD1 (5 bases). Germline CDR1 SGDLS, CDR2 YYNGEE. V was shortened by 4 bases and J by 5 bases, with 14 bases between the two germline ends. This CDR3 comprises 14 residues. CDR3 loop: CASSWGPPGDTQYF. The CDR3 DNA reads TGTGCCAGCAGCTGGGGCCCACCGGGAGATACGCAGTATTTT. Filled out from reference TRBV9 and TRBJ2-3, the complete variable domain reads DSGVTQTPKHLITATGQRVTLRCSPRSGDLSVYWYQQSLDQGLQFLIQYYNGEERAKGNILERFSAQQFPDLHSELNLSSLELGDSALYFCASSWGPPGDTQYFGPGTRLTVL.

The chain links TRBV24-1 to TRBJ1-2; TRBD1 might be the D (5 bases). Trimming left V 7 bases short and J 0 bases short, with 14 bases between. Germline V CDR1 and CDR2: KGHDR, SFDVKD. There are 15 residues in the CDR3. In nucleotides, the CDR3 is TGTGCCACCAGGACCGGGACTAAAGCTAACTATGGCTACACCTTC. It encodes CATRTGTKANYGYTF.

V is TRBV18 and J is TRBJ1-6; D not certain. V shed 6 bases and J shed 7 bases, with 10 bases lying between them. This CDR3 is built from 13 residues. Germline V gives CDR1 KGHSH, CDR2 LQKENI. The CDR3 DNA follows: TGTGCCAGCTCGGCCGACGGGAATTCACCCCTCCACTTT. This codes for CASSADGNSPLHF.

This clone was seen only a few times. The CDR3 DNA reads TGTGCCAGCAGCTTAGTTGGGGAGGGTACTGAAGCTTTCTTT. Its protein is CASSLVGEGTEAFF. V usage is TRBV7-6 and J usage is TRBJ1-1; D gene unclear. From germline, CDR1 is SGHVS and CDR2 FNYEAQ. This CDR3 comprises 14 residues. Trimming took off 1 base at V and 5 bases at J, with 11 bases between the two ends.

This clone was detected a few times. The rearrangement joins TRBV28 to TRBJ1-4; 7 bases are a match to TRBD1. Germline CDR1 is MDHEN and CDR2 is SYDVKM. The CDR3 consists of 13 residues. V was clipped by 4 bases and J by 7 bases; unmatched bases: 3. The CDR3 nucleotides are TGTGCCAGCAGTTCAGGGGGAGGTGAAAAACTGTTTTTT. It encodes CASSSGGGEKLFF. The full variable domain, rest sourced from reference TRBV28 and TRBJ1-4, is DVKVTQSSRYLVKRTGEKVFLECVQDMDHENMFWYRQDPGLGLRLIYFSYDVKMKEKGDIPEGYSVSREKKERFSLILESASTNQTSMYLCASSSGGGEKLFFGSGTQLSVL.

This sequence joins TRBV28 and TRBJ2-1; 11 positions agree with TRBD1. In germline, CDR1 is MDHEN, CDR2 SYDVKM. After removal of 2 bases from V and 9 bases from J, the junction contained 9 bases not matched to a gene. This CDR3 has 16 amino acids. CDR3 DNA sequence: TGTGCCAGCAGTTTACCGGGACAGGGGGTCAAGGGTGAGCAGTTCTTC. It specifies CASSLPGQGVKGEQFF.

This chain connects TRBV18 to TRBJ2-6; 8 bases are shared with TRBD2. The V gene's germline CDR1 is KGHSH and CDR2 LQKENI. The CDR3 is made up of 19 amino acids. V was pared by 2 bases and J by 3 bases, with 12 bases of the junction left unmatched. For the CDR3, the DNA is TGTGCCAGCTCACCAAGATGGAGAGCGGGAGTTGGTGGGGCCAACGTCCTGACTTTC. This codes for CASSPRWRAGVGGANVLTF.

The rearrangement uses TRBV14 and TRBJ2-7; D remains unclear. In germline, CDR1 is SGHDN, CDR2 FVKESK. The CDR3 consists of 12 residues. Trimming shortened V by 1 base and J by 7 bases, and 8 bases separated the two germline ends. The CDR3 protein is CASSQVGYEQYF. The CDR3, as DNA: TGTGCCAGCAGCCAAGTCGGGTATGAGCAGTACTTC.

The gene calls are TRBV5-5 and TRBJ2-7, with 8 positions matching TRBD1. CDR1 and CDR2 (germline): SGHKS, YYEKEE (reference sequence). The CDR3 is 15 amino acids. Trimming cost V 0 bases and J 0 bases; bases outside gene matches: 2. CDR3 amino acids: CASSLGTGISYEQYF. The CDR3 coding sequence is TGTGCCAGCAGCTTGGGGACAGGGATCTCCTACGAGCAGTACTTC.

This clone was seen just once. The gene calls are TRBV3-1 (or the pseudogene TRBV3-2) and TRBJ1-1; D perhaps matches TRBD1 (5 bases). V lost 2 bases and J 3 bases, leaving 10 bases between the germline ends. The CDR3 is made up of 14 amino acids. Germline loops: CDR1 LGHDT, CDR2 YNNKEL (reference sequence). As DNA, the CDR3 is TGTGCCAGCAGCCAATTCCGACAGTACACTGAAGCTTTCTTT. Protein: CASSQFRQYTEAFF.

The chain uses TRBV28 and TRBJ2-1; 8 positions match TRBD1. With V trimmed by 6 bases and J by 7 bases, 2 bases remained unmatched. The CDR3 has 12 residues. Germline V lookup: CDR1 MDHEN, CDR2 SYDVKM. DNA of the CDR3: TGTGCCAGCAGACGGACAGGGAATGAGCAGTTCTTC. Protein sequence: CASRRTGNEQFF. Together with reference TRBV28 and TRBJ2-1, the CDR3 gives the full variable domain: DVKVTQSSRYLVKRTGEKVFLECVQDMDHENMFWYRQDPGLGLRLIYFSYDVKMKEKGDIPEGYSVSREKKERFSLILESASTNQTSMYLCASRRTGNEQFFGPGTRLTVL.

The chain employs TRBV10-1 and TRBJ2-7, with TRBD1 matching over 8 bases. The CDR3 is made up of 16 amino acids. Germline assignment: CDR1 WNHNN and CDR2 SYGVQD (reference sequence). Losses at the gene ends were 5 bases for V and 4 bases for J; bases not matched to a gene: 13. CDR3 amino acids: CASSRAPVTGVYEQYF. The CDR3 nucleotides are TGCGCCAGCAGTCGAGCCCCGGTGACAGGGGTATACGAGCAGTACTTC.

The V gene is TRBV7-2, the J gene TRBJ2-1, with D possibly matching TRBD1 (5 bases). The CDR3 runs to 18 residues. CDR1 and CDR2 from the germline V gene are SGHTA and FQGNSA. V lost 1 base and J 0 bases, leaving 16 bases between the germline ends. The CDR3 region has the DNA TGTGCCAGCAGCTTAGACAGGCTCCTTACCCACTCCTACAATGAGCAGTTCTTC. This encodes CASSLDRLLTHSYNEQFF.

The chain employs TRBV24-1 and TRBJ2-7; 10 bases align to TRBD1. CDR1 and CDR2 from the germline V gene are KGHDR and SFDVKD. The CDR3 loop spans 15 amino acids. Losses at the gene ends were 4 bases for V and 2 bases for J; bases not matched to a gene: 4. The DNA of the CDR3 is TGTGCCACCAGTGACCAGGACAGGGGGACCTACGAGCAGTACTTC. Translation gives CATSDQDRGTYEQYF.

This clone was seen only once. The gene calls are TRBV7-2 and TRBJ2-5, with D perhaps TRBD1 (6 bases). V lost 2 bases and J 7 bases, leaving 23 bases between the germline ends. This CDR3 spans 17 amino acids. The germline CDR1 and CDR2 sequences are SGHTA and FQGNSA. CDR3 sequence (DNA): TGTGCCAGCAGCTTAAAAGGGGGTCGGCCCCTGGTTGGGACCCAGTACTTC. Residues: CASSLKGGRPLVGTQYF.

The CDR3 here is CASSSRGDISYNEQFF. The CDR3 bases are TGTGCCAGCAGTTCACGGGGAGACATTTCCTACAATGAGCAGTTCTTC. The rearrangement uses TRBV5-4 and TRBJ2-1; maybe TRBD2 (5 bases). There are 16 residues in the CDR3. V gave up 5 bases and J gave up 1 base, with 16 bases separating them. CDR1 is SGHNT, CDR2 YYREEE, per germline (reference sequence).

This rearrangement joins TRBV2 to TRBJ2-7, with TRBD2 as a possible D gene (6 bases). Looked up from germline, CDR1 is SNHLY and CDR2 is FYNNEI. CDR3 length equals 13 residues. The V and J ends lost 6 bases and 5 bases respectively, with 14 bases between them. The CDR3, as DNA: TGTGCCAGCAGGGGGCGGGAAAGGGACGAGCAGTACTTC. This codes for CASRGRERDEQYF.

The CDR3 region has the DNA TGTGCCAGCAAGATGGGCTCTTCAAATACGCAGTATTTT. It specifies CASKMGSSNTQYF. This chain links TRBV12-3 or TRBV12-4 with TRBJ2-3; D is unclear. The CDR3 length is 13 residues. The V end lost 7 bases, the J end lost 7 bases, and 15 bases lay between the germline ends.

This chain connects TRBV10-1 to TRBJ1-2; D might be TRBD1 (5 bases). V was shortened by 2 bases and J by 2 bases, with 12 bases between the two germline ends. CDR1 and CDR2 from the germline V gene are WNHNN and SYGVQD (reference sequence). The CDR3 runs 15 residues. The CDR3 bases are TGCGCCAGCAGTGAGCGGCAGGGCCACAACTATGGCTACACCTTC. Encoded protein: CASSERQGHNYGYTF.

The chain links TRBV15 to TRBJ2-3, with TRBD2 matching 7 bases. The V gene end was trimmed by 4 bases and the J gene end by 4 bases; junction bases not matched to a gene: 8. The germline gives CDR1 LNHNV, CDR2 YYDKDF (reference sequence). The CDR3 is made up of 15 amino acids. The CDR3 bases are TGTGCCACCAGCAAGCAGGGAGGGAGAGCAGATACGCAGTATTTT. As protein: CATSKQGGRADTQYF. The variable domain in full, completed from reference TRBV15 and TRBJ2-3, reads DAMVIQNPRYQVTQFGKPVTLSCSQTLNHNVMYWYQQKSSQAPKLLFHYYDKDFNNEADTPDNFQSRRPNTSFCFLDIRSPGLGDTAMYLCATSKQGGRADTQYFGPGTRLTVL.